The table lists the clone carrying this T cell receptor (beta chain) with many counts. Its cognate antigen is unknown. V lost 0 bases to trimming and J lost 7 bases; unmatched junction nucleotides: 7. The CDR3 sequence is 15 residues long. Germline loops: CDR1 SGHRS, CDR2 YFSETQ. In every case, the donor was a healthy Caucasian. MiXCR, run by TCRdb on the 5' RACE reads, gives a single entry per CDR3 protein. The table shows about 690,000 distinct CDR3 sequences, with 5.5% to 6.5% occurring only once. These data originate in a study of identical twins. Whole-study findings and limits: Low generation-probability sequences were in excess among twin-shared out-of-frame alpha sequences. A cross-sectional statistical analysis, not follow-up of the same donors, supported the conclusions.

Sequencing input: naive T cells sorted from blood. The source is a man younger than 35 in good health. This chain joins TRBV5-1 and TRBJ2-7; 10 bases align to TRBD2. The CDR3 sequence is CASSLDPAGGPEQYF. The DNA of the CDR3 is TGCGCCAGCAGCTTGGATCCAGCGGGAGGGCCTGAGCAGTACTTC.